Following are 25 T cell receptor beta chains from one sample sequenced in a study of T cells in localized non-small cell lung cancer. The protocol was immunoSEQ multiplex PCR, while the TCRdb copy is restricted to in-frame clones and leaves out a portion. The sample carries roughly 4,500 clones, roughly 21% recorded once. The sample here was lung tumor tissue, taken before any cancer treatment. The receptors here all came from a female donor over 55 with stage I lung adenocarcinoma.

DNA for the CDR3: TGCGCCAGCAGCTTAAGCGGGAGGGCCCGGGAGCAGTACTTC. Translated: CASSLSGRAREQYF. The chain carries TRBV5-1 and TRBJ2-7; 10 bases fit TRBD2. The CDR3 consists of 14 residues. Germline V CDR1 and CDR2: SGHRS, YFSETQ. V lost 2 bases to trimming and J lost 7 bases; unmatched junction nucleotides: 6.

The chain recombines TRBV6-8 with TRBJ1-3; the match to TRBD1 covers 7 bases. V shed 5 bases, J shed 1 base, and the junction held 8 bases outside the gene matches. The CDR3 sequence is 16 residues long. CDR1 MNHGY and CDR2 SAAAGT come from the germline V gene. The CDR3 loop is CASSGDQGGSGNTIYF. Here the CDR3 DNA reads TGTGCCAGCAGTGGAGATCAGGGGGGGTCTGGAAACACCATATATTTT.

This clone was counted only a few times. CDR3 residues: CASSEVPSNTGELFF. The CDR3, as DNA: TGTGCCAGCAGTGAAGTTCCTTCGAACACCGGGGAGCTGTTTTTT. The chain combines TRBV6-1 with TRBJ2-2; no definite D call. The V gene's germline CDR1 is MNHNS and CDR2 SASEGT. Trimming removed 1 base from V and 0 bases from J, with 6 bases in between. The CDR3 is made up of 15 amino acids.

This clone was seen only a few times. The chain carries TRBV15 and TRBJ2-2; D might be TRBD2 (6 bases). The CDR3 extends over 16 amino acids. Per germline, CDR1 LNHNV and CDR2 YYDKDF (reference sequence). V was trimmed by 1 base and J by 4 bases, leaving 13 bases between them. The CDR3 here is CATSRGLGGPTGELFF. The CDR3 bases are TGTGCCACCAGCAGAGGGTTGGGAGGACCCACCGGGGAGCTGTTTTTT.

The chain has TRBV9 and TRBJ1-3; D unresolved. The CDR3 is made up of 13 amino acids. V dropped 6 bases and J dropped 0 bases, with 7 bases sitting between them. Germline loops: CDR1 SGDLS, CDR2 YYNGEE. The chain's CDR3 is CASTPVSGNTIYF. In nucleotides, the CDR3 is TGTGCCAGCACGCCGGTCTCTGGAAACACCATATATTTT.

The rearrangement uses TRBV12-5 and TRBJ1-5, with TRBD1 as a possible D gene (5 bases). The germline gives CDR1 LGHNT, CDR2 FRNRAP. The V and J ends lost 7 bases and 7 bases respectively, with 20 bases between them. This CDR3 is built from 15 residues. DNA of the CDR3: TGTGCTAGTGCCCCTTTAGGGCAGGGCGGACAGCCCCAGCATTTT. Protein: CASAPLGQGGQPQHF.

This sequence joins TRBV30 and TRBJ2-5; perhaps TRBD1 as D (6 bases). The CDR3 length is 15 residues. Trimming left V 0 bases short and J 2 bases short, with 13 bases between. The germline V gene encodes CDR1 GTSNPN and CDR2 SVGIG (reference sequence). The CDR3 DNA reads TGTGCCTGGAGTGTACGTGGGGGCGGTCAAGAGACCCAGTACTTC. The encoded protein is CAWSVRGGGQETQYF.

The chain combines TRBV9 with TRBJ2-7; perhaps D is TRBD1 or TRBD2 (6 bases each). The CDR3 length is 16 residues. Germline CDR1 is SGDLS and CDR2 is YYNGEE. Trimming shortened V by 0 bases and J by 3 bases, and 16 bases separated the two germline ends. The CDR3 sequence is CASSVGSLGGYYEQYF. The CDR3 coding sequence is TGTGCCAGCAGCGTAGGTTCTCTGGGGGGCTACTACGAGCAGTACTTC.

This clone was counted only a few times. The genes are TRBV9 and TRBJ1-1; TRBD1 might be the D (5 bases). CDR3 length: 16 amino acids. The germline gives CDR1 SGDLS, CDR2 YYNGEE. V gave up 5 bases and J gave up 0 bases, with 17 bases separating them. The CDR3 sequence: CASSWDLRALNTEAFF. As DNA, the CDR3 is TGTGCCAGCAGTTGGGACCTCCGGGCCTTGAACACTGAAGCTTTCTTT.

By share, this clone counts as large. The chain recombines TRBV19 with TRBJ1-2; D is undetermined. The CDR3 has 12 residues. V was cut by 3 bases and J by 8 bases, with 10 bases left in between. Germline lookup yields CDR1 LNHDA and CDR2 SQIVND (reference sequence). The DNA of the CDR3 is TGTGCCAGTAGTATCAGAGTGGGAGGCTACACCTTC. It encodes CASSIRVGGYTF.

The chain has TRBV29-1 and TRBJ2-7; D call uncertain. V gave up 6 bases and J gave up 5 bases, with 14 bases separating them. The germline V gene has CDR1 SQVTM and CDR2 ANQGSEA. There are 12 residues in the CDR3. For the CDR3, the DNA is TGCAGCGTCCCGGTATCCTCTAACGAGCAGTACTTC. This encodes CSVPVSSNEQYF.

This chain's CDR3 is CASSLGTGGGAAFF. CDR3 DNA sequence: TGTGCCAGCAGCCTAGGGACAGGGGGCGGTGCAGCTTTCTTT. The chain combines TRBV11-3 with TRBJ1-1, with 12 positions matching TRBD1. With 5 bases clipped from V and 10 bases from J, the junction kept 8 bases outside the gene matches. Germline CDR1 reads SGHNT; CDR2 reads YENEEA. CDR3 length: 14 residues.

The chain combines TRBV18 with TRBJ1-5; D unclear. CDR3 size: 13 residues. Germline CDR1 and CDR2: KGHSH and LQKENI. Between the trimmed V and J ends, which lost 4 bases and 5 bases, there was a span of 9 bases. DNA of the CDR3: TGTGCCAGCTCACGGGTCGCCGATCAGCCCCAGCATTTT. This codes for CASSRVADQPQHF.

This clone was observed a few times. The V gene is TRBV6-8, the J gene TRBJ1-6; 8 positions match TRBD1. The CDR3 consists of 13 residues. Unmatched junction bases numbered 9, after V lost 4 bases and J lost 16 bases. In germline, CDR1 is MNHGY, CDR2 SAAAGT. CDR3 in amino acids: CASSSSRQGNLHF. CDR3 sequence (DNA): TGTGCCAGCAGTTCTTCCCGACAGGGGAATCTCCACTTT.

The rearrangement links TRBV19 to TRBJ2-5, with TRBD1 matching over 10 bases. Trimming took 5 bases from V and 1 from J; bases not matched to a gene: 4. Germline CDR1 LNHDA, CDR2 SQIVND (reference sequence). The CDR3 runs to 15 residues. The CDR3 reads CASSLRDRGQETQYF. The DNA of the CDR3 is TGTGCCAGTAGTCTCCGGGACAGGGGCCAAGAGACCCAGTACTTC.

This clone was seen a few times. At one boundary the junction diverges from the germline segment, which might be a read error. The chain has TRBV6-1 and TRBJ1-1; D unresolved. This CDR3 contains 14 residues. CDR1 and CDR2 (germline): MNHNS, SASEGT. CDR3 sequence: CAISEERSLTEAFF. As DNA, the CDR3 is TGTGCCATCAGTGAAGAACGCTCTCTGACTGAAGCTTTCTTT.

This clone counts as medium-sized (0.01 to 0.1%). The rearrangement joins TRBV6-8 to TRBJ1-2; 9 bases are shared with TRBD1. V was pared by 5 bases and J by 6 bases, with 10 bases of the junction left unmatched. CDR1 MNHGY and CDR2 SAAAGT come from the germline V gene. There are 15 residues in the CDR3. Here the CDR3 DNA reads TGTGCCAGCAGTGCCTACAGGGGGCGCGTAAATGGCTACACCTTC. Translating gives CASSAYRGRVNGYTF.

The chain links TRBV14 to TRBJ1-2, with TRBD1 matching over 7 bases. Germline V CDR1 and CDR2: SGHDN, FVKESK. The CDR3 totals 16 residues. Unmatched junction bases numbered 14, after V lost 2 bases and J lost 8 bases. CDR3 residues: CASSQLPTGEGDGYTF. CDR3 bases: TGTGCCAGCAGCCAACTACCAACAGGGGAGGGGGACGGCTACACCTTC.

The chain recombines TRBV19 with TRBJ1-2, with TRBD1 matching 8 bases. The ends lost 5 bases at V and 5 bases at J; junction bases unmatched: 13. The V gene's germline CDR1 is LNHDA and CDR2 SQIVND (reference sequence). This CDR3 is 16 amino acids long. The CDR3 nucleotides read TGTGCCAGTAGTGATAAGGACAGGGTGGAAGTTTATGGCTACACCTTC. It encodes CASSDKDRVEVYGYTF.

The chain has TRBV11-3 and TRBJ2-1, with TRBD2 matching 9 bases. V lost 3 bases to trimming and J lost 2 bases; unmatched junction nucleotides: 8. CDR3 length: 17 amino acids. Germline CDR1 is SGHNT and CDR2 is YENEEA. The CDR3 DNA sequence: TGTGCCAGCAGCTTGGCCGCCTCTAGCGGGACCTACAATGAGCAGTTCTTC. This gives the protein CASSLAASSGTYNEQFF.

This rearrangement joins TRBV29-1 to TRBJ1-2; 8 positions match TRBD1. Per germline, CDR1 SQVTM and CDR2 ANQGSEA. CDR3 size: 12 residues. V was clipped by 4 bases and J by 8 bases; unmatched bases: 6. In DNA, the CDR3 is TGCAGCGTTGGACAGGGGTTCGGAGGCTACACCTTC. Encoded protein: CSVGQGFGGYTF.

Judged by abundance, this clone is medium-sized. The genes are TRBV11-3 and TRBJ1-2; 9 bases line up with TRBD1. Germline-derived CDR1 and CDR2 are SGHNT and YENEEA. V gave up 6 bases and J gave up 3 bases; unmatched junction bases: 11. The CDR3 loop spans 16 amino acids. The CDR3 loop is CASSLRDREFYYGYTF. CDR3 nucleotide sequence: TGTGCCAGCAGTCTCCGGGACAGGGAATTTTACTATGGCTACACCTTC.

This clone was counted a few times. The chain carries TRBV9 and TRBJ2-1, with D unresolved. The CDR3 runs 13 residues. V lost 5 bases and J lost 5, with 11 bases in between. Per germline, CDR1 SGDLS and CDR2 YYNGEE. This chain's CDR3 is CASSGRLNNEQFF. The DNA of the CDR3 is TGTGCCAGCAGTGGACGACTCAACAATGAGCAGTTCTTC.

This clone came up many times. This chain connects TRBV11-3 to TRBJ2-2; D may be TRBD2 (6 bases). Deletions cut 2 bases from V and 4 bases from J, with 11 bases between. The CDR3 runs to 15 residues. The germline V gene has CDR1 SGHNT and CDR2 YENEEA. The CDR3 DNA is TGTGCCAGCAGCTTAAGAGCGGGTTCCACCGGGGAGCTGTTTTTT. It translates to CASSLRAGSTGELFF.

This clone was picked up a small number of times. The rearrangement joins TRBV6-8 to TRBJ2-2, with a tentative D call TRBD1 (6 bases). This CDR3 comprises 18 residues. CDR1 MNHGY and CDR2 SAAAGT come from the germline V gene. V was pared by 6 bases and J by 4 bases, with 24 bases between. The CDR3 protein is CASSLRDIRSRSTGELFF. The CDR3, as DNA: TGTGCCAGCAGCCTCCGGGACATTCGGTCCCGTAGCACCGGGGAGCTGTTTTTT.